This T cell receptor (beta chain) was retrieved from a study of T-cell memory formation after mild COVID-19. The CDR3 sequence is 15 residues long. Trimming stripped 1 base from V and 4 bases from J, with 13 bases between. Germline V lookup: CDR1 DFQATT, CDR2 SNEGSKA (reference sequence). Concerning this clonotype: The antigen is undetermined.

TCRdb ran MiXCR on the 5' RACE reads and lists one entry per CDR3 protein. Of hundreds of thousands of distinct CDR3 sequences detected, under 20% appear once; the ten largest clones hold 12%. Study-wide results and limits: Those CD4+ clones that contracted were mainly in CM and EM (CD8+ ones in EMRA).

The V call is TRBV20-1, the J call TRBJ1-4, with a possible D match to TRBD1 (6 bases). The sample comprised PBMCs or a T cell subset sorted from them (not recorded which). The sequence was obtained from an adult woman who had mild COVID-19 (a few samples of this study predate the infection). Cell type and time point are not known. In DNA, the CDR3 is TGCAGTGCTAGAGGCAGGGGTCCGATTAATGAAAAACTGTTTTTT. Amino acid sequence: CSARGRGPINEKLFF.